What follows are 26 T cell receptor beta chains derived from one specimen sequenced in a study of CD8 T cells in ankylosing spondylitis. MiXCR, run by TCRdb on the 5' RACE reads, gives a single entry per CDR3 protein. The sample records 150,000 or so distinct CDR3 sequences, around a tenth being singletons. Sequencing used blood, either unsorted or a sorted T cell fraction (not recorded which). All receptors derive from a male donor with ankylosing spondylitis or in good health (not recorded which).

In the case of this clonotype: A junction boundary mismatches the germline segment, possibly from a read error. V and J are TRBV12-3 or TRBV12-4 and TRBJ2-3; D possibly corresponds to TRBD2 (5 bases). The CDR3 covers 14 residues. This CDR3 is CANSLDSLGDTQYF. Written as DNA, the CDR3 is TGTGCCAACAGTCTGGACTCCTTGGGGGATACGCAGTATTTT.

This clonotype was seen at least ten times. The CDR3 coding sequence is TGTGCCAGCAGCTTAGTGGGGGGGGGCAGCCTTCCCTACGAGCAGTACTTC. This gives the protein CASSLVGGGSLPYEQYF. The chain recombines TRBV7-2 with TRBJ2-7; D is possibly TRBD2 (7 bases). Germline assignment: CDR1 SGHTA and CDR2 FQGNSA. CDR3 length: 17 amino acids. The ends were cut back, 1 base at V and 2 bases at J, with 18 bases in the middle.

This clonotype was observed at least ten times. In DNA, the CDR3 is TGCAGCGTAGACGACAGGGGGCTGGGGCGGCAGTACTTC. This gives the protein CSVDDRGLGRQYF. V usage is TRBV29-1 and J usage is TRBJ2-7; 10 bases agree with TRBD1. The CDR3 spans 13 residues. Germline V lookup: CDR1 SQVTM, CDR2 ANQGSEA. V shed 6 bases, J shed 9 bases, and the junction held 11 bases outside the gene matches.

With respect to this clonotype: This sequence may be a read error, since a much larger clone differs from it by one base. This rearrangement joins TRBV9 to TRBJ2-7; maybe TRBD2 (5 bases). Germline values: CDR1 SGDLS, CDR2 YYNGEE. This CDR3 has 14 amino acids. CDR3 sequence (DNA): TGTGCCAACAGCGTAGGCCTAGCATACTACGAGCAGTACTTC. Translation gives CANSVGLAYYEQYF.

V is TRBV7-6 and J is TRBJ1-1; D might be TRBD1 (5 bases). Trimming pared 1 base from V and 4 bases from J, leaving 10 bases between. Looked up from germline, CDR1 is SGHVS and CDR2 is FNYEAQ. The length of the CDR3 is 14 residues. CDR3 DNA sequence: TGTGCCAGCAGCTTAGACGTAGGGGTCACTGAAGCTTTCTTT. This codes for CASSLDVGVTEAFF.

This clonotype occurred many times. V and J are TRBV5-1 and TRBJ1-4; possibly TRBD1 for D (5 bases). Germline V gene data show CDR1 as SGHRS and CDR2 as YFSETQ. The CDR3 is 15 residues long. Trimming cost V 4 bases and J 0 bases, with 10 bases left between them. CDR3: CASSTAGPTNEKLFF. As DNA, the CDR3 is TGCGCCAGCAGCACAGCGGGGCCAACTAATGAAAAACTGTTTTTT.

This clonotype was counted ten times or more. The chain carries TRBV11-2 and TRBJ2-1, with D perhaps TRBD2 (6 bases). The germline CDR1 and CDR2 sequences are SGHAT and FQNNGV. Trimming removed 1 base from V and 5 bases from J, with 15 bases in between. The CDR3 covers 16 residues. For the CDR3, the DNA is TGTGCCAGCAGCTTAGTCCGTCTAGCGACCGACAATGAGCAGTTCTTC. Translation gives CASSLVRLATDNEQFF.

This clonotype was seen a handful of times. J is TRBJ1-2 and V is TRBV11-2; tentative D call: TRBD1 (5 bases). Trimming pared 6 bases from V and 4 bases from J, leaving 21 bases between. Per the germline V gene, CDR1 is SGHAT and CDR2 is FQNNGV. The CDR3 runs 16 residues. CDR3 residues: CASSPIHTTGSYGYTF. CDR3 sequence (DNA): TGTGCCAGCAGTCCAATACACACAACAGGCTCCTATGGCTACACCTTC.

This clonotype was seen at least ten times. The rearrangement joins TRBV5-1 to TRBJ1-5, with TRBD1 as a possible D gene (6 bases). The CDR3 runs to 14 residues. Germline V lookup: CDR1 SGHRS, CDR2 YFSETQ. The ends were cut back, 1 base at V and 6 bases at J, with 11 bases in the middle. The CDR3 DNA sequence: TGCGCCAGCAGCTTGTCACAGGGAAGTCAGCCCCAGCATTTT. Translated: CASSLSQGSQPQHF. Full variable domain (missing parts from reference TRBV5-1 and TRBJ1-5): KAGVTQTPRYLIKTRGQQVTLSCSPISGHRSVSWYQQTPGQGLQFLFEYFSETQRNKGNFPGRFSGRQFSNSRSEMNVSTLELGDSALYLCASSLSQGSQPQHFGDGTRLSIL.

Ten or more counts support this clonotype. V is TRBV5-1 and J is TRBJ2-1; D is perhaps TRBD1 or TRBD2 (6 bases each). CDR3 length: 15 amino acids. Trimming removed 2 bases from V and 8 bases from J, with 17 bases in between. Germline lookup yields CDR1 SGHRS and CDR2 YFSETQ. The CDR3 DNA reads as TGCGCCAGCAGCTTAGTCCAGGGGAGGTTGGATGAGCAGTTCTTC. It encodes CASSLVQGRLDEQFF.

This clonotype has ten or more counts. CDR3 residues: CASSPGSTNEKLFF. The CDR3 nucleotides are TGCGCCAGCAGCCCGGGATCAACTAATGAAAAACTGTTTTTT. The chain uses TRBV5-1 and TRBJ1-4; no firm D call. V lost 4 bases to trimming and J lost 0 bases, with 7 bases between them. The V gene's germline CDR1 is SGHRS and CDR2 YFSETQ. The CDR3 is 14 amino acids.

This clonotype was seen many times. The V call is TRBV9, the J call TRBJ2-7, with a weak D call TRBD1 (6 bases). This CDR3 spans 13 amino acids. Germline CDR1 and CDR2: SGDLS and YYNGEE. V lost 4 bases and J lost 6, with 14 bases in between. The CDR3 DNA follows: TGTGCCAGCAGCTATAACAGGGCGAGCGAGCAGTACTTC. As protein: CASSYNRASEQYF.

This clonotype was seen many times. The genes are TRBV15 and TRBJ1-5, with D possibly being TRBD1 (5 bases). The CDR3 totals 16 residues. The V gene lost 3 bases and the J gene lost 2 bases, with 14 bases spanning the gap. Germline V CDR1 and CDR2: LNHNV, YYDKDF (reference sequence). Here the CDR3 reads CATSSHRRKGNQPQHF. For the CDR3, the DNA is TGTGCCACCAGCAGCCACAGGCGTAAGGGCAATCAGCCCCAGCATTTT.

The chain recombines TRBV18 with TRBJ2-7; tentative D call: TRBD1 (6 bases). Trimming shortened V by 5 bases and J by 0 bases, and 17 bases separated the two germline ends. This CDR3 is 16 amino acids long. CDR1 and CDR2 (germline): KGHSH, LQKENI. The CDR3 sequence: CASSSTGTRASYEQYF. For the CDR3, the DNA is TGTGCCAGCTCATCAACCGGGACAAGAGCCTCCTACGAGCAGTACTTC.

This clonotype was detected ten times or more. The V and J genes are TRBV5-5 and TRBJ1-2; TRBD1 is a possible D gene (6 bases). Between the trimmed V and J ends, which lost 6 bases and 0 bases, there was a span of 18 bases. The germline CDR1 and CDR2 sequences are SGHKS and YYEKEE (reference sequence). The CDR3 has 16 amino acids. Here the CDR3 DNA reads TGTGCCAGCACTCGCATCGGGGGGGCCTCTAACTATGGCTACACCTTC. It codes for CASTRIGGASNYGYTF.

V and J are TRBV19 and TRBJ2-5, with D perhaps TRBD1 (5 bases). The germline V gene encodes CDR1 LNHDA and CDR2 SQIVND (reference sequence). V lost 3 bases and J lost 4, with 12 bases in between. CDR3 length equals 14 residues. CDR3 in amino acids: CASSIRTLGETQYF. CDR3 in DNA: TGTGCCAGTAGTATCAGGACACTCGGAGAGACCCAGTACTTC. Complete variable domain (other parts from reference TRBV19 and TRBJ2-5): DGGITQSPKYLFRKEGQNVTLSCEQNLNHDAMYWYRQDPGQGLRLIYYSQIVNDFQKGDIAEGYSVSREKKESFPLTVTSAQKNPTAFYLCASSIRTLGETQYFGPGTRLLVL.

This clonotype came up a few times. V is TRBV6-5 and J is TRBJ1-1; no reliable D call. V was pared by 7 bases and J by 7 bases, with 7 bases between. The CDR3 has 10 residues. Germline V gene lookup returns CDR1 MNHEY and CDR2 SVGAGI. The CDR3 DNA sequence: TGTGCCAGCACAACAGATGAAGCTTTCTTT. Protein: CASTTDEAFF.

This clonotype showed up many times. The chain joins TRBV9 to TRBJ2-3; 9 bases match TRBD2. Germline loops: CDR1 SGDLS, CDR2 YYNGEE. The V gene end was trimmed by 0 bases and the J gene end by 2 bases; junction bases not matched to a gene: 4. The CDR3 has 16 residues. This chain's CDR3 is CASSVAAGGLTDTQYF. The DNA of the CDR3 is TGTGCCAGCAGCGTAGCGGCGGGAGGGCTCACAGATACGCAGTATTTT.

A remark on this clonotype: The junction does not match germline at one end; this may be a read error. The chain employs TRBV20-1 and TRBJ1-5; TRBD1 matches 11 bases. Germline V lookup: CDR1 DFQATT, CDR2 SNEGSKA (reference sequence). The length of the CDR3 is 17 residues. The CDR3 is CCARDPDADRGRRTQHF. The CDR3 DNA reads TGCTGTGCTAGAGACCCGGACGCGGACAGGGGGCGACGGACCCAGCATTTT.

This clonotype occurred many times. V and J are TRBV7-8 and TRBJ1-4; D is unresolved. The germline V gene has CDR1 SGHVS and CDR2 FQNEAQ. This CDR3 region has 14 residues. V was clipped by 1 base and J by 7 bases, with 10 bases between them. The CDR3 region is CASSLDSMVEKLFF. The CDR3, as DNA: TGTGCCAGCAGCTTAGACTCGATGGTTGAAAAACTGTTTTTT. The whole variable domain, remainder taken from reference TRBV7-8 and TRBJ1-4, is GAGVSQSPRYKVAKRGQDVALRCDPISGHVSLFWYQQALGQGPEFLTYFQNEAQLDKSGLPSDRFFAERPEGSVSTLKIQRTQQEDSAVYLCASSLDSMVEKLFFGSGTQLSVL.

This clonotype was seen ten or more times. Written as DNA, the CDR3 is TGTGCCAGCAGCCCCAACGAAGGGAAGGGGGAAAAACTGTTTTTT. Translated: CASSPNEGKGEKLFF. V gene TRBV7-6 combines with J gene TRBJ1-4; perhaps TRBD1 as D (5 bases). V shed 5 bases and J shed 8 bases, with 18 bases lying between them. This CDR3 is 15 amino acids long. Germline V CDR1 and CDR2: SGHVS, FNYEAQ.

The chain is built from TRBV6-1 and TRBJ2-5, with TRBD2 identical over 9 bases. The germline gives CDR1 MNHNS, CDR2 SASEGT. The CDR3 is made up of 13 amino acids. Trimming at V came to 8 bases and at J to 5 bases, leaving 6 bases not matched to a gene. The CDR3 loop reads CASAGGLLETQYF. The CDR3 bases are TGTGCCAGCGCGGGGGGGTTATTGGAGACCCAGTACTTC.

This clonotype was detected many times. The rearrangement joins TRBV14 to TRBJ2-1; possible D gene TRBD2, 6 bases. Germline lookup yields CDR1 SGHDN and CDR2 FVKESK. The V end lost 4 bases, the J end lost 9 bases, and 13 bases lay between the germline ends. The length of the CDR3 is 13 residues. CDR3 protein: CASSPRLGSEQFF. As DNA, the CDR3 is TGTGCCAGCAGCCCCCGACTAGGATCTGAGCAGTTCTTC. Looking up the rest from reference TRBV14 and TRBJ2-1 gives the full variable domain: EAGVTQFPSHSVIEKGQTVTLRCDPISGHDNLYWYRRVMGKEIKFLLHFVKESKQDESGMPNNRFLAERTGGTYSTLKVQPAELEDSGVYFCASSPRLGSEQFFGPGTRLTVL.

This clonotype has at least ten counts. V usage is TRBV29-1 and J usage is TRBJ2-2; 7 nucleotides align to TRBD2. The V and J ends lost 8 bases and 2 bases, in that order; junction bases with no gene match: 8. The germline V gene encodes CDR1 SQVTM and CDR2 ANQGSEA. The CDR3 extends over 14 amino acids. The DNA for the CDR3 is TGCAGCTCGAGAAGCGGGGAAAACACCGGGGAGCTGTTTTTT. Its protein product is CSSRSGENTGELFF.

This clonotype has more than one count but fewer than ten. This chain connects TRBV11-2 to TRBJ1-4; D perhaps matches TRBD1 (5 bases). Deletions cut 1 base from V and 7 bases from J, with 13 bases between. There are 15 residues in the CDR3. In germline, CDR1 is SGHAT, CDR2 FQNNGV. CDR3 in amino acids: CASSLARGGAEKLFF. As DNA, the CDR3 is TGTGCCAGCAGCTTAGCCCGGGGGGGAGCTGAAAAACTGTTTTTT.

In its sample, this clonotype was seen a few times. The chain combines TRBV5-6 with TRBJ1-1; D call uncertain. The V end was cut by 0 bases, the J end by 1 base, with 13 bases between. Germline V gene lookup returns CDR1 SGHDT and CDR2 YYEEEE. The CDR3 is 16 residues long. The CDR3 loop is CASSLDVRQRNTEAFF. The DNA of the CDR3 is TGTGCCAGCAGCTTGGACGTGCGGCAGAGGAACACTGAAGCTTTCTTT.